This T cell receptor beta chain is drawn from a study of human T cells and chemical hapten exposure. Study-wide results and caveats: TCRs exceeding 1 in 1000 frequency stayed unchanged with DPC sensitization.

The CDR3 has 14 amino acids. Losses at the gene ends were 4 bases for V and 3 bases for J; bases not matched to a gene: 5. Germline-derived CDR1 and CDR2 are SGHRS and YFSETQ. The study used a library that attached unique molecular identifiers to individual cDNA molecules. TCRdb redid the calling of the RACE reads with MiXCR, one entry per CDR3 protein. The data hold more than 75,000 distinct CDR3 sequences, with approximately 8% observed a single time. Concerning this clonotype: Its antigen is still unknown.

Time point given: healthy volunteer bleed at 6 weeks. The template was total RNA from unfractionated whole blood. The sample taken for sequencing was whole blood. The rearrangement uses TRBV5-1 and TRBJ2-5, with 8 bases fitting TRBD2. The sequence derives from a male donor in good health. Some clones in this sample may be carry-over from other donors' samples. CDR3 nucleotides: TGCGCCAGCAGCCCGGGGACTAGGAAAGAGACCCAGTACTTC. Amino acid sequence: CASSPGTRKETQYF.